This is a list of T cell receptor beta chains from one sample in a study of blood T cells in healthy people across ages. Each CDR3 protein gets one entry after TCRdb re-called the 5' RACE reads with MiXCR. The sample carries around 670,000 distinct CDR3 sequences, about 30% recorded once. Sequenced sample: blood. These receptors were taken from a woman of 80 years or more in good health. Each CDR3 is given with its conserved first and last residue. The D gene is left open where the match is weak. Clone size is shown for a subset of rows, as once, few, many or a class of expanded clone.

v_gene	j_gene	d_gene	abundance	CDR3nt	CDR3aa
TRBV30	TRBJ1-2	.	few	TGTGCCTGGAGTGAGACAGGATCCGGCTACACCTTC	CAWSETGSGYTF
TRBV20-1	TRBJ2-7	TRBD2	.	TGCACCGCCGGCGCTAGCGGGCGCGACGAGCAGTACTTC	CTAGASGRDEQYF
TRBV4-3	TRBJ2-1	.	many	TGCGCCAGCAGCCAAGATCTTTATAAGGATGAGCAGTTCTTC	CASSQDLYKDEQFF
TRBV7-2	TRBJ2-3	TRBD2	many	TGTGCCAGCAGCGGAGCGGGGGGGCGTTCCTTAACCACAGATACGCAGTATTTT	CASSGAGGRSLTTDTQYF
TRBV12-3/TRBV12-4	TRBJ2-1	.	many	TGTGCCAGCAGTGGGCTGAGGACAGTCAATGAGCAGTTCTTC	CASSGLRTVNEQFF
TRBV20-1	TRBJ2-3	TRBD2	many	TGCAGTGCTAGAATGAGACTCCAGCGGGGGGGCACAGATACGCAGTATTTT	CSARMRLQRGGTDTQYF
TRBV30	TRBJ2-4	.	.	TGTGCCTGGAGTGTAGGTAGCTCTCGTTTAAACATTCAGTACTTC	CAWSVGSSRLNIQYF
TRBV7-9	TRBJ1-4	TRBD1	once	TGTGCCAGCAGCTTAGAAGGGGGCTCGAATGAAAAACTGTTTTTT	CASSLEGGSNEKLFF
TRBV7-6	TRBJ2-5	TRBD1	many	TGTGCCAGCTCCGGAACCGGGACAGGGCAGGAGACCCAGTACTTC	CASSGTGTGQETQYF
TRBV30	TRBJ2-3	.	many	TGTGCCTGGAGTGGACAGGAAATCACAGATACGCAGTATTTT	CAWSGQEITDTQYF
TRBV2	TRBJ1-6	.	.	TGTGCCAGCAGTCCAGGCTTTCGTTCACCCCTCCACTTT	CASSPGFRSPLHF
TRBV7-9	TRBJ2-1	.	.	TGTGCCATCAGTGAGTCGCAAGGTAACAATGAGCAGTTCTTC	CAISESQGNNEQFF
TRBV11-2	TRBJ2-7	TRBD1	.	TGTGCCAGCAGCCCTCGACAGGGTACCTACGAGCAGTACTTC	CASSPRQGTYEQYF
TRBV7-2	TRBJ2-3	.	once	TGTGCCAGCAGCCCCAGACTAGTCTCTCTGTCAGATACGCAGTATTTT	CASSPRLVSLSDTQYF
TRBV28	TRBJ2-7	.	few	TGTGCCAGCAGTTTTATCGTCCCCTACGAGCAGTACTTC	CASSFIVPYEQYF
TRBV4-2	TRBJ2-4	.	many	TGTGCCAGCAGCCAAGATCTAGCCAAAAACATTCAGTACTTC	CASSQDLAKNIQYF
TRBV3-1	TRBJ2-5	.	many	TGTGCCAGCAGCCAACGGGGGCAAGAGACCCAGTACTTC	CASSQRGQETQYF
TRBV12-3/TRBV12-4	TRBJ2-3	TRBD2	.	TGTGCCAGCAGCCTCCTGGCGGGGGGAAACGCAGATGTGCAGTATTTT	CASSLLAGGNADVQYF